Shown below are 16 T cell receptor beta chains from a single sample sequenced in a study of T cells and copy number aberrations in small-cell lung cancer. Here immunoSEQ multiplex PCR was the method, and the copy in TCRdb shows in-frame clones only, minus some. The profile shows some 9,300 clones, over 75% of them singletons. What was sequenced was normal tissue next to the tumor. These TCRs come from a man aged 60 to 69 with small cell lung cancer.

The chain combines TRBV7-2 with TRBJ2-7, with D perhaps TRBD1 (6 bases). The CDR3 contains 13 residues. CDR1 and CDR2 (germline): SGHTA, FQGNSA. V gave up 5 bases and J gave up 2 bases, with 10 bases separating them. The DNA of the CDR3 is TGTGCCAGCAGCCCCCCAGGGGCCTACGAGCAGTACTTC. As protein: CASSPPGAYEQYF. Full variable domain (missing parts from reference TRBV7-2 and TRBJ2-7): GAGVSQSPSNKVTEKGKDVELRCDPISGHTALYWYRQSLGQGLEFLIYFQGNSAPDKSGLPSDRFSAERTGGSVSTLTIQRTQQEDSAVYLCASSPPGAYEQYFGPGTRLTVT.

The chain has TRBV18 and TRBJ2-3; 11 bases align to TRBD2. This CDR3 is built from 17 residues. In germline, CDR1 is KGHSH, CDR2 LQKENI. J lost 3 bases, V lost 0 bases, and 5 bases had no gene match. The CDR3 DNA follows: TGTGCCAGCTCACCACCGTGGGCTAGCGGGAGGACAGATACGCAGTATTTT. Translating gives CASSPPWASGRTDTQYF.

This rearrangement joins TRBV6-4 to TRBJ2-1; maybe TRBD2 (6 bases). Trimming shortened V by 4 bases and J by 10 bases, and 14 bases separated the two germline ends. In germline, CDR1 is MRHNA, CDR2 SNTAGT. The CDR3 contains 13 residues. CDR3 sequence: CASSATRDSEQFF. The CDR3 DNA reads as TGTGCCAGCAGTGCCACCCGGGACTCCGAGCAGTTCTTC.

To note about this clone: The same CDR3 also results from other DNA sequences found in this sample. The CDR3 reads CASSPQYTDTQYF. The CDR3 DNA sequence: TGTGCCAGCTCCCCACAGTACACAGATACGCAGTATTTT. This chain uses TRBV27 with TRBJ2-3, with D unclear. The CDR3 extends over 13 amino acids. V was pared by 8 bases and J by 2 bases, with 11 bases between. CDR1 is MNHEY and CDR2 is SMNVEV in the germline V gene (reference sequence).

The rearrangement joins TRBV30 to TRBJ1-2; tentatively, D is TRBD1 (6 bases). Trimming shortened V by 4 bases and J by 2 bases, and 11 bases separated the two germline ends. CDR1 and CDR2 (germline): GTSNPN, SVGIG (reference sequence). The CDR3 runs to 13 residues. CDR3 protein: CAWTLGGNYGYTF. The CDR3 DNA is TGTGCCTGGACCTTAGGGGGGAACTATGGCTACACCTTC.

V is TRBV7-2 and J is TRBJ1-5, with no clear D. Germline lookup yields CDR1 SGHTA and CDR2 FQGNSA. V shed 2 bases and J shed 6 bases, with 11 bases lying between them. This CDR3 is 14 amino acids long. CDR3 sequence: CASSLKGLSQPQHF. CDR3 DNA sequence: TGTGCCAGCAGCTTAAAAGGGTTAAGTCAGCCCCAGCATTTT.

The chain recombines TRBV10-3 with TRBJ2-7; 10 nucleotides line up with TRBD2. From germline, CDR1 is ENHRY and CDR2 SYGVKD. Losses at the gene ends were 5 bases for V and 3 bases for J; bases not matched to a gene: 1. This CDR3 contains 13 residues. CDR3 in DNA: TGTGCCATCAGTAGGACTAGCGGCTACGAGCAGTACTTC. Its translation is CAISRTSGYEQYF.

The chain combines TRBV27 with TRBJ2-7, with 10 positions matching TRBD2. The germline CDR1 and CDR2 sequences are MNHEY and SMNVEV (reference sequence). The ends lost 4 bases at V and 4 bases at J; junction bases unmatched: 10. The CDR3 sequence is 16 residues long. The CDR3 nucleotides are TGTGCCAGCAGTTATGTTCGCGCTAGCGGGAGATACGAGCAGTACTTC. Translation: CASSYVRASGRYEQYF.

This chain uses TRBV30 with TRBJ1-5; TRBD1 is a possible D gene (6 bases). Trimming removed 2 bases from V and 5 bases from J, with 13 bases in between. The CDR3 totals 14 residues. CDR1 GTSNPN and CDR2 SVGIG come from the germline V gene (reference sequence). CDR3 nucleotide sequence: TGTGCCTGGAGTTTCAGGGGCTCGGATCAGCCCCAGCATTTT. Amino acid sequence: CAWSFRGSDQPQHF.

The genes are TRBV5-1 and TRBJ1-1; D may be TRBD1 (6 bases). Germline-derived CDR1 and CDR2 are SGHRS and YFSETQ. Trimming took off 1 base at V and 7 bases at J, with 20 bases between the two ends. CDR3 length: 16 residues. The CDR3 loop reads CASSLSQGGGVSEAFF. CDR3 bases: TGCGCCAGCAGCTTGTCGCAGGGCGGGGGCGTGAGTGAAGCTTTCTTT.

The genes are TRBV12-2 and TRBJ1-5. TRBV12-2 is a recognized pseudogene. The CDR3 is 15 residues long. Here the CDR3 reads CASRFRRYINQPQHF. The DNA of the CDR3 is TGTGCAAGTCGCTTTAGACGGTACATCAATCAGCCCCAGCATTTT.

This chain joins TRBV28 and TRBJ1-1; 7 bases are a match to TRBD1. There are 15 residues in the CDR3. The ends lost 5 bases at V and 1 base at J; junction bases unmatched: 7. Germline values: CDR1 MDHEN, CDR2 SYDVKM. As DNA, the CDR3 is TGTGCCAGCAGTATGGCAGGGGGAGGGAACACTGAAGCTTTCTTT. Amino acid sequence: CASSMAGGGNTEAFF.

To note about this clone: A read error may account for a junction end that differs from germline. Other DNA sequences of this sample code for an identical CDR3. The J gene is TRBJ2-7, the V gene TRBV11-3, with D perhaps TRBD1 or TRBD2 (5 bases each). The CDR3 spans 15 residues. CDR1 is SGHNT, CDR2 YENEEA, per germline. In DNA, the CDR3 is TGTGCTAGCAGCCCGCCCCGGGACGGGGTTCCCGAGCAGTACTTC. Encoded protein: CASSPPRDGVPEQYF.

The rearrangement uses TRBV7-9 and TRBJ2-7; D unclear. Between the trimmed V and J ends, which lost 5 bases and 9 bases, there was a span of 14 bases. The germline gives CDR1 SEHNR, CDR2 FQNEAQ (reference sequence). The CDR3 consists of 12 residues. The DNA of the CDR3 is TGTGCCAGCAGCCCGGGCGGATTCGTGCAGTACTTC. This gives the protein CASSPGGFVQYF.

This clone appeared a single time. The chain couples TRBV18 to TRBJ1-1; D gene unclear. The V gene lost 3 bases and the J gene lost 7 bases, with 12 bases spanning the gap. The CDR3 spans 13 residues. Germline loops: CDR1 KGHSH, CDR2 LQKENI. The CDR3 sequence: CASSPVAADEAFF. The CDR3 DNA sequence: TGTGCCAGCTCACCGGTGGCAGCCGATGAAGCTTTCTTT.

The V gene is TRBV27, the J gene TRBJ1-1; the match to TRBD1 covers 7 bases. This CDR3 is built from 14 residues. V was clipped by 0 bases and J by 4 bases; unmatched bases: 2. Germline V lookup: CDR1 MNHEY, CDR2 SMNVEV (reference sequence). The CDR3 region is CASSLSQGVTEAFF. In DNA form, the CDR3 reads TGTGCCAGCAGTTTATCGCAGGGGGTCACTGAAGCTTTCTTT.